What follows is one T cell receptor (beta chain) and its context. Its antigen remains undetermined. Base-call qualities are not available, and no considerably larger clone is one nucleotide away. The sample's time point, from its label and the paper: cells obtained before transplantation from donor or recipient. CD3+CD4+ and CD3+CD8+ populations were FACS-sorted from unstimulated pre-transplant donor and recipient cells taken from spleen or lymph nodes. Libraries were prepared through the immunoSEQ multiplex PCR assay. For most patients, genomic DNA was isolated with the Qiagen DNeasy Blood and Tissue Kit and sent frozen to Adaptive Biotechnologies for TCR sequencing. For most patients, high-throughput TCR-beta CDR3 sequencing of genomic DNA was performed by Adaptive Biotechnologies. The authors' pipeline ran thus. TCR sequencing data for 18 patients were retrieved from Adaptive's ImmunoSEQ software; three other patients were processed with MiXCR and VDJtools. To correct CD4 versus CD8 sorting errors, any sequence found in both subsets at a frequency ratio below 5:1 was removed. Because the origin of CDR3 nucleotide sequences shared between donor and recipient could not be assigned, those sequences were removed. To be classed as alloreactive, a clone needed at least 2-fold expansion over unstimulated cells and a minimum CFSE-low frequency of 0.002% (template counts) or 0.001% (read counts). Clones detected in sequenced pre-transplant spleen, lymph node, or MLR CFSE-low populations of the donor or recipient were defined as mappable. The cumulative frequency of alloreactive clones was calculated as a percentage of all sequences, weighted by copy number. TCRdb's version of the immuneACCESS table is confined to in-frame rearrangements and falls short of the full clone set. An unresolved V gene accounts for under half of the shortfall where checked; the remainder is of unknown origin. V and J calls and clone size come straight from that table; D and trimming were deduced from the DNA. This sample lists more than 90,000 clones; about 93% were detected once. The ten largest make up approximately 0.5% of the sample.

The data derive from a study of graft-versus-host responses after intestinal transplantation (dated by TCRdb to about 2021). For the study in its entirety: The transplants that recipients received were multivisceral, liver-intestinal, or isolated intestinal. A cohort of under 30 intestinal transplant recipients, including one retransplant, was enrolled, and a few patients lacking pretransplant specimens were excluded. Donor T cell macrochimerism was defined as a peak of at least 4% donor T cells among recipient peripheral blood mononuclear cells. To identify alloreactive clones, pre-transplant mixed lymphocyte reaction products were sequenced and then compared with unstimulated pre-transplant donor and recipient T cells. Every recipient was given anti-thymocyte globulin induction, then maintenance tacrolimus and steroids for 2 to 3 years. After intestinal transplantation, graft-versus-host and host-versus-graft alloreactive T cell clones were followed in the graft, circulation and bone marrow using bulk TCR-beta CDR3 sequencing. Instead of going to the commercial service, samples from a few later patients were sequenced in-house on an Illumina MiSeq and processed with MiXCR. Summary of the overall study and its limitations: GvH clones turned up in recipient bone marrow, with some appearing earlier in ileal mucosa or blood, a pattern consistent with an intestinal mucosal origin. Early after transplant, peak levels of circulating GvH clones were found to be associated with declines in HvG clones. In the allografts of patients with donor T cell macrochimerism, GvH to HvG T cell clonal ratios were high. The conclusions were limited by the relatively low number and heterogeneity of the intestinal transplant patients.

V loses 0 bases of germline sequence and J loses 4 bases, and the interval between the two ends is 5 bases. The germline V gene encodes CDR1 SGDLS and CDR2 YYNGEE. The CDR3 spans 13 residues, from the cysteine through the phenylalanine. The retained sequence is limited to the CDR3, 39 bases, with the frame set at the first base. Rearrangement joined TRBV9 to TRBJ1-5; the D gene remains uncertain. This sample comprised unstimulated CD8+ T cells sorted from spleen or lymph node cells, obtained before intestinal transplant. The origin of this receptor is a human donor who received an intestinal transplant. CDR3 region: CASSVDGNQPQHF. The nucleotide sequence reads as follows: TGTGCCAGCAGCGTAGACGGGAATCAGCCCCAGCATTTT.